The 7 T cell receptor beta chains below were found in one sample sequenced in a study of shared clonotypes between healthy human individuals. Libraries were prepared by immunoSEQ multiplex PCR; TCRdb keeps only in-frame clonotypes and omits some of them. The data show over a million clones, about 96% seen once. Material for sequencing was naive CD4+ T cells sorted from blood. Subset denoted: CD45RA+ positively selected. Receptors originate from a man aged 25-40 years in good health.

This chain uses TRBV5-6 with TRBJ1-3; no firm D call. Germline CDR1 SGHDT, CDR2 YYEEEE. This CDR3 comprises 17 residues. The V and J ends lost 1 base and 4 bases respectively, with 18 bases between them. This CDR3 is CASSLRGPLPSGNTIYF. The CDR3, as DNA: TGTGCCAGCAGCTTGCGTGGGCCACTACCATCGGGAAACACCATATATTTT.

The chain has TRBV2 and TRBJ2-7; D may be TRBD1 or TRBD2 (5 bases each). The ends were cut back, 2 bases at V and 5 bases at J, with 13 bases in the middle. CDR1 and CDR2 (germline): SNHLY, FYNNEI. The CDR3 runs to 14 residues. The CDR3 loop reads CASSEIGTGDEQYF. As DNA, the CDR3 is TGTGCCAGCAGTGAAATTGGGACCGGGGACGAGCAGTACTTC.

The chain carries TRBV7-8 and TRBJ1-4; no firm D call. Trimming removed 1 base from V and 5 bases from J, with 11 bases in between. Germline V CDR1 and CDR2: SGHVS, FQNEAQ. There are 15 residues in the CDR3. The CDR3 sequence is CASSLGAASNEKLFF. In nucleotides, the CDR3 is TGTGCCAGCAGCTTAGGGGCGGCCAGCAATGAAAAACTGTTTTTT.

DNA for the CDR3: TGTGCCAGCAGCTTCTGGACTAGCGATCAAGAGACCCAGTACTTC. Translated: CASSFWTSDQETQYF. The chain employs TRBV5-6 and TRBJ2-5, with 9 positions matching TRBD2. This CDR3 is built from 15 residues. After removal of 2 bases from V and 2 bases from J, the junction contained 4 bases not matched to a gene. The germline gives CDR1 SGHDT, CDR2 YYEEEE.

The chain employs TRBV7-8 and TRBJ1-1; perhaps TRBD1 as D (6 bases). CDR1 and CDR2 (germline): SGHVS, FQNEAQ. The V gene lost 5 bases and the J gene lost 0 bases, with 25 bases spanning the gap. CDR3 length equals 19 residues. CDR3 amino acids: CASSPRGRETGKMNTEAFF. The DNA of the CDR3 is TGTGCCAGCAGCCCAAGAGGTCGCGAAACAGGGAAGATGAACACTGAAGCTTTCTTT.

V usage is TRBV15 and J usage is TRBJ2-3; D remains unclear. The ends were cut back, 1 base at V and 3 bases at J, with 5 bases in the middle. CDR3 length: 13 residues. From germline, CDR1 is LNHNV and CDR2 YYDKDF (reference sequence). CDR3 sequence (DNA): TGTGCCACCAGCAGAGCTTATACAGATACGCAGTATTTT. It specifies CATSRAYTDTQYF.

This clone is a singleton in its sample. CDR3 nucleotide sequence: TGTGCCAGGATGCGGGACAGGGCGTGTAGCAATCAGCCCCAGCATTTT. Encoded protein: CARMRDRACSNQPQHF. This chain joins TRBV2 and TRBJ1-5; 9 nucleotides line up with TRBD1. CDR1 and CDR2 from the germline V gene are SNHLY and FYNNEI. There are 16 residues in the CDR3. J gave up 0 bases and V 9 bases, and 9 bases lay outside the gene matches.